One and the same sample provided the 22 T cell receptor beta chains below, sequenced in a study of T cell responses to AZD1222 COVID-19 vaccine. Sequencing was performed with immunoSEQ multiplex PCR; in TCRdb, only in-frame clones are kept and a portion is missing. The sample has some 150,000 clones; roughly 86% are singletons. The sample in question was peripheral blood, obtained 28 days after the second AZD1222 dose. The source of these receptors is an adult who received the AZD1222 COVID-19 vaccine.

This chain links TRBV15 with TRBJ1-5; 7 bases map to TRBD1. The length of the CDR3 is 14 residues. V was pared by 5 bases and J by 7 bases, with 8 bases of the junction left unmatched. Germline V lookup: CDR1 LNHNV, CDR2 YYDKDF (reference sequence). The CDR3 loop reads CATSLTGAGQPQHF. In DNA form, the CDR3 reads TGTGCCACCAGCCTTACAGGGGCGGGACAGCCCCAGCATTTT.

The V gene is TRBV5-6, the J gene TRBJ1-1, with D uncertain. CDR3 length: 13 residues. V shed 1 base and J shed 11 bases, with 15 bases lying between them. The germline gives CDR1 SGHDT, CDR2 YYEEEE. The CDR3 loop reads CASSLSVGYRAFF. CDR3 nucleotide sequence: TGTGCCAGCAGCTTGTCTGTTGGGTATCGGGCTTTCTTT.

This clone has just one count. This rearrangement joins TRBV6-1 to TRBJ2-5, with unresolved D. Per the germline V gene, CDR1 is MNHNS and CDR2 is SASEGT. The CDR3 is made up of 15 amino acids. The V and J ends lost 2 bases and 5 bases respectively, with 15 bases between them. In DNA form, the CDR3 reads TGTGCCAGCAGTGAATTCCACCCCGCGAGGGAGACCCAGTACTTC. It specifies CASSEFHPARETQYF.

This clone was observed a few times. CDR3 sequence: CASSSGRAAYEQYF. The CDR3 nucleotides are TGTGCCAGCAGCAGCGGGAGGGCCGCCTACGAGCAGTACTTC. The genes are TRBV2 and TRBJ2-7, with TRBD2 matching over 10 bases. This CDR3 is 14 amino acids long. The germline V gene has CDR1 SNHLY and CDR2 FYNNEI. J gave up 2 bases and V 6 bases, and 4 bases lay outside the gene matches. The variable domain in full, completed from reference TRBV2 and TRBJ2-7, reads EPEVTQTPSHQVTQMGQEVILRCVPISNHLYFYWYRQILGQKVEFLVSFYNNEISEKSEIFDDQFSVERPDGSNFTLKIRSTKLEDSAMYFCASSSGRAAYEQYFGPGTRLTVT.

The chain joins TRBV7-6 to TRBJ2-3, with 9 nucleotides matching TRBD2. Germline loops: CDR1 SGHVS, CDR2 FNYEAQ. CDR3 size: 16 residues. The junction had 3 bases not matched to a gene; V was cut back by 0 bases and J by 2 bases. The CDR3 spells CASSLAPSGVTDTQYF. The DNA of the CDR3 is TGTGCCAGCAGCTTAGCGCCTAGCGGGGTCACAGATACGCAGTATTTT.

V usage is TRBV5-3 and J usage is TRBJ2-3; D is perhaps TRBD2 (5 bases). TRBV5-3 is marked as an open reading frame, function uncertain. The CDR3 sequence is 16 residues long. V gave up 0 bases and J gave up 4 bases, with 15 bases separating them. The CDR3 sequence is CARSLETAGVADTQYF. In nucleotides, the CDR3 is TGTGCCAGAAGCTTGGAAACTGCGGGTGTAGCAGATACGCAGTATTTT.

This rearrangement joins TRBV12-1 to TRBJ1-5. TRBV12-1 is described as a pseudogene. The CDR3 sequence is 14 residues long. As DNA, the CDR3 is TGTGCCAGCAGCTTTACCGGGACCTTTTTCTTCGGTCATTTT. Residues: CASSFTGTFFFGHF.

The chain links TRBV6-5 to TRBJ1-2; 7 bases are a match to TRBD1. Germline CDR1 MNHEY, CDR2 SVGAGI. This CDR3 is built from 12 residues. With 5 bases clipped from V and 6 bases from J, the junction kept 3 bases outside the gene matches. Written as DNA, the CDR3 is TGTGCCAGCAGTCACAGGGGCCATGGCTACACCTTC. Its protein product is CASSHRGHGYTF.

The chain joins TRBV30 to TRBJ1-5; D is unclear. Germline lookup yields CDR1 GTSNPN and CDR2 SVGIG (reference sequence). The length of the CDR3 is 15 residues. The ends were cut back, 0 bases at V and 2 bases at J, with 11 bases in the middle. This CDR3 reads CAWSVGIRGNQPQHF. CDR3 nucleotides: TGTGCCTGGAGTGTAGGGATCAGAGGCAATCAGCCCCAGCATTTT.

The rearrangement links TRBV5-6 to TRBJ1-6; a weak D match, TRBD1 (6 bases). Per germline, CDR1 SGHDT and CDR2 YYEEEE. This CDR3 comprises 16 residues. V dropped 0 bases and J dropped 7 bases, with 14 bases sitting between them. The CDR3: CASSLGPGAVNSPLHF. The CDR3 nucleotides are TGTGCCAGCAGCTTGGGGCCGGGGGCGGTGAATTCACCCCTCCACTTT. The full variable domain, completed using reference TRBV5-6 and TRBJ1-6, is DAGVTQSPTHLIKTRGQQVTLRCSPKSGHDTVSWYQQALGQGPQFIFQYYEEEERQRGNFPDRFSGHQFPNYSSELNVNALLLGDSALYLCASSLGPGAVNSPLHFGNGTRLTVT.

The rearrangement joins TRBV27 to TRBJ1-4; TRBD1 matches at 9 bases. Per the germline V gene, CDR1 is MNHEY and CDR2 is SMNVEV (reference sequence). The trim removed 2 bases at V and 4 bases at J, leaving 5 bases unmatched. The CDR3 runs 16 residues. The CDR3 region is CASSLHRGQINEKLFF. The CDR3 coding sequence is TGTGCCAGCAGTTTACACAGGGGGCAGATTAATGAAAAACTGTTTTTT.

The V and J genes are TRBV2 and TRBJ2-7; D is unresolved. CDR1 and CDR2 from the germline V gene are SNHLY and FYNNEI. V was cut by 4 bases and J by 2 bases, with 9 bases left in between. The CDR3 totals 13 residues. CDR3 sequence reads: CASSGVSAYEQYF. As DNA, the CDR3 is TGTGCCAGCAGTGGAGTCTCGGCCTACGAGCAGTACTTC.

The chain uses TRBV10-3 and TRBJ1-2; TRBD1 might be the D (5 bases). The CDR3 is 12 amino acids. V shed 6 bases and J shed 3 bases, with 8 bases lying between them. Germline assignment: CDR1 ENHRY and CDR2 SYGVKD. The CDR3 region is CAIRARDYGYTF. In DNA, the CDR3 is TGTGCCATCAGAGCCAGGGACTATGGCTACACCTTC.

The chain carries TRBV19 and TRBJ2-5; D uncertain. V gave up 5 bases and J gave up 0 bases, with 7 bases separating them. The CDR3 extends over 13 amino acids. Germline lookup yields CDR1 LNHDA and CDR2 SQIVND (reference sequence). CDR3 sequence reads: CASSVRYQETQYF. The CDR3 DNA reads TGTGCCAGTAGTGTCCGGTACCAAGAGACCCAGTACTTC.

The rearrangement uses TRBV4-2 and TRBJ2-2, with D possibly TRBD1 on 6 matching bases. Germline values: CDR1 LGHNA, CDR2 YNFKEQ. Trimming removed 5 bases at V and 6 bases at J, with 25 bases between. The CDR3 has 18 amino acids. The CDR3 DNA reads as TGTGCCAGCAGCGCTAGATTAGCGACAGGATTTGAAGCCGGGGAGCTGTTTTTT. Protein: CASSARLATGFEAGELFF.

CDR3 coding DNA: TGTGCCACCCTGGGACTAGCGGGAGCGGTTACCGGGGAGCTGTTTTTT. This encodes CATLGLAGAVTGELFF. The chain recombines TRBV5-4 with TRBJ2-2; 14 bases are shared with TRBD2. The CDR3 loop spans 16 amino acids. V was clipped by 9 bases and J by 5 bases; unmatched bases: 9. Germline V gives CDR1 SGHNT, CDR2 YYREEE (reference sequence). Filled out from reference TRBV5-4 and TRBJ2-2, the complete variable domain reads ETGVTQSPTHLIKTRGQQVTLRCSSQSGHNTVSWYQQALGQGPQFIFQYYREEENGRGNFPPRFSGLQFPNYSSELNVNALELDDSALYLCATLGLAGAVTGELFFGEGSRLTVL.

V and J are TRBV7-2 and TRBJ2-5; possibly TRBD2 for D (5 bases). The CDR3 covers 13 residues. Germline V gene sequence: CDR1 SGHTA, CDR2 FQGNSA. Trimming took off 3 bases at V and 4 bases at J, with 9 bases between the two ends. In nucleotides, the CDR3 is TGTGCCAGCAGCTTCCGGGGAGTAGAGACCCAGTACTTC. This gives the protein CASSFRGVETQYF.

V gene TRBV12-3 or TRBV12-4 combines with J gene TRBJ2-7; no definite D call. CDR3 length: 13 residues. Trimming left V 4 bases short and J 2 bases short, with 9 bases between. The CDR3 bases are TGTGCCAGCAGTTCCCGAATTGCCTACGAGCAGTACTTC. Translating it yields CASSSRIAYEQYF.

CDR3 nucleotides: TGTGCCAGCAGCGGACAGGTGAATCAGCCCCAGCATTTT. This codes for CASSGQVNQPQHF. The genes are TRBV2 and TRBJ1-5, with 7 bases aligning to TRBD1. The CDR3 is 13 amino acids. The germline CDR1 and CDR2 sequences are SNHLY and FYNNEI. V gave up 6 bases and J gave up 4 bases; unmatched junction bases: 3.

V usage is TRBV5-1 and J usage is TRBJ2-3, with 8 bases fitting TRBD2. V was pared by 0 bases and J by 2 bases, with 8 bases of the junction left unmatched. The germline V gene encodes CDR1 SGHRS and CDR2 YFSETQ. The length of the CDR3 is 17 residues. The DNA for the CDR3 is TGCGCCAGCAGCTTGGCCTCCAGCGGGGGACTCACAGATACGCAGTATTTT. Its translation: CASSLASSGGLTDTQYF.

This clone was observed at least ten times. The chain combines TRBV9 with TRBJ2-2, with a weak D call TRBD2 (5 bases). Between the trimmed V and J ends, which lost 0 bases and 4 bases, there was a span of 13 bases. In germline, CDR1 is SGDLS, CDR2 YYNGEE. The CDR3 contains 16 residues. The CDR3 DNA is TGTGCCAGCAGCGTAGACCCCCTGGGGAGCACCGGGGAGCTGTTTTTT. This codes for CASSVDPLGSTGELFF.

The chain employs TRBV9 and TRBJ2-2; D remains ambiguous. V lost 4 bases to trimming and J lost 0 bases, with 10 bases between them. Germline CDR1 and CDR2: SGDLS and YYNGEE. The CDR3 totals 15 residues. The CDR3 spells CASSRTNANTGELFF. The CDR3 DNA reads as TGTGCCAGCAGCCGGACGAACGCGAACACCGGGGAGCTGTTTTTT. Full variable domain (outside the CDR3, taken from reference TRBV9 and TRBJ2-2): DSGVTQTPKHLITATGQRVTLRCSPRSGDLSVYWYQQSLDQGLQFLIQYYNGEERAKGNILERFSAQQFPDLHSELNLSSLELGDSALYFCASSRTNANTGELFFGEGSRLTVL.